A selection of T cell receptor beta chains follows, all from one sample in a study of neurological immune-mediated disorders. TCRdb called the 5' RACE reads again in MiXCR, with one record for every CDR3 protein. The table has 50,000 or so distinct CDR3 sequences, 3.6% seen once. Sequencing used PBMCs. All receptors come from a man aged 25 to 45 with multiple sclerosis. CDR3s include the opening cysteine and the closing phenylalanine or tryptophan. A D gene is named only where the DNA matches it firmly. Clone size is not always given. Where it is, it says once, few, many or a class for expanded clones.

D: TRBD2; V: TRBV12-3/TRBV12-4; length: 17; size: -; J: TRBJ2-1; DNA: TGTGCCAGCAGTTCCCGAGGACTAGCGGGAGTGGACAATGAGCAGTTCTTC; CDR3: CASSSRGLAGVDNEQFF
D: -; V: TRBV11-2; length: 15; size: many; J: TRBJ2-2; DNA: TGTGCCAGCACCTGGGGCAGTGCGAACACCGGGGAGCTGTTTTTT; CDR3: CASTWGSANTGELFF
D: -; V: TRBV7-9; length: 17; size: many; J: TRBJ2-5; DNA: TGTGCCAGCAGCAGCAGCGGTAGCGGCGAGTACCAAGAGACCCAGTACTTC; CDR3: CASSSSGSGEYQETQYF
D: TRBD2; V: TRBV6-5; length: 15; size: many; J: TRBJ2-1; DNA: TGTGCCAGCAGCTCTCTAGCGGGGGGACTCATAGAGCAGTTCTTC; CDR3: CASSSLAGGLIEQFF
D: -; V: TRBV28; length: 14; size: many; J: TRBJ1-1; DNA: TGTGCCAGCACCCCGAGAGTAATGAACACTGAAGCTTTCTTT; CDR3: CASTPRVMNTEAFF
D: TRBD1; V: TRBV20-1; length: 13; size: many; J: TRBJ2-5; DNA: TGCAGTGCCAGGGGGCAAGGATCAGAGACCCAGTACTTC; CDR3: CSARGQGSETQYF
D: -; V: TRBV5-6; length: 15; size: many; J: TRBJ1-2; DNA: TGTGCCAGCAGCTTTGGCGCAGGAGCTAACTATGGCTACACCTTC; CDR3: CASSFGAGANYGYTF
D: TRBD2; V: TRBV20-1; length: 15; size: many; J: TRBJ2-3; DNA: TGCAGTGCTAGGATGCCGGGACTAGACTCAGATACGCAGTATTTT; CDR3: CSARMPGLDSDTQYF
D: TRBD1; V: TRBV27; length: 17; size: -; J: TRBJ1-6; DNA: TGTGCCAGCAGCGGGACAGAACCCAGCTCCTATAATTCACCCCTACACTTT; CDR3: CASSGTEPSSYNSPLHF
D: TRBD1; V: TRBV12-3/TRBV12-4; length: 12; size: many; J: TRBJ1-2; DNA: TGTGCCAGCAGGTGGACAGGCAGTGGCTACACCTTC; CDR3: CASRWTGSGYTF
D: -; V: TRBV5-1; length: 17; size: few; J: TRBJ2-7; DNA: TGCGCCAGCAGCGGGCTGCCTTTAGATCAGGCCCCCTACGAGCAGTACTTC; CDR3: CASSGLPLDQAPYEQYF
D: -; V: TRBV28; length: 12; size: many; J: TRBJ2-1; DNA: TGTGCCAGCAGTTTATGGCGGGGTGAGCAGTTCTTC; CDR3: CASSLWRGEQFF
D: -; V: TRBV10-3; length: 17; size: -; J: TRBJ1-1; DNA: TGTGCCAGCACCCCCGGGGTGGGACCCAGGATGAACACTGAAGCTTTCTTT; CDR3: CASTPGVGPRMNTEAFF
D: TRBD2; V: TRBV15; length: 14; size: few; J: TRBJ2-7; DNA: TGTGCCACCAGCAGCACTAGCGGGCCTGGAGAGCAGTACTTC; CDR3: CATSSTSGPGEQYF
D: TRBD1; V: TRBV5-1; length: 14; size: many; J: TRBJ1-1; DNA: TGCGCCAGCAGCCTTACTACAGGGGGCACTGAAGCTTTCTTT; CDR3: CASSLTTGGTEAFF
D: TRBD1; V: TRBV6-5; length: 14; size: many; J: TRBJ2-2; DNA: TGTGCCAGCAGTTCCACAGGGGGCACCGGGGAGCTGTTTTTT; CDR3: CASSSTGGTGELFF
D: TRBD1; V: TRBV9; length: 16; size: many; J: TRBJ2-1; DNA: TGTGCCAGCAGCGTACGACAGGGGGCAAACTACAATGAGCAGTTCTTC; CDR3: CASSVRQGANYNEQFF
D: -; V: TRBV29-1; length: 14; size: many; J: TRBJ1-5; DNA: TGCAGCGTTGAAGACGGGGGGGCTGGTCAGCCCCAGCATTTT; CDR3: CSVEDGGAGQPQHF
D: TRBD1; V: TRBV20-1; length: 16; size: many; J: TRBJ1-2; DNA: TGCAGTGCCCCGACCGGGACAGGGGCCCTAGGGCCTGGCTACACCTTC; CDR3: CSAPTGTGALGPGYTF
D: -; V: TRBV7-9; length: 12; size: many; J: TRBJ2-7; DNA: TGTGCCAGCAGCTTAGACTCCAACGAGCAGTACTTC; CDR3: CASSLDSNEQYF
D: TRBD1; V: TRBV7-9; length: 16; size: many; J: TRBJ2-1; DNA: TGTGCCAGCAGGGCCGGGACAGGGGGCATGTACAATGAGCAGTTCTTC; CDR3: CASRAGTGGMYNEQFF
D: -; V: TRBV10-2; length: 16; size: many; J: TRBJ2-6; DNA: TGCGCCAGCAGTGAAGGCAGGGGACCTGGGGCCAACGTCCTGACTTTC; CDR3: CASSEGRGPGANVLTF
D: -; V: TRBV27; length: 14; size: many; J: TRBJ2-7; DNA: TGTGCCAGCAGTTTAAGACGGGGGACCTACGAGCAGTACTTC; CDR3: CASSLRRGTYEQYF
D: -; V: TRBV20-1; length: 13; size: many; J: TRBJ1-1; DNA: TGCAGTGCTAGAGTTGCGCCACTTACTGAAGCTTTCTTT; CDR3: CSARVAPLTEAFF
D: -; V: TRBV5-1; length: 16; size: -; J: TRBJ1-1; DNA: TGCGCCAGCAGCTTGGTTGGGGCCAGGGCGAACACTGAAGCTTTCTTT; CDR3: CASSLVGARANTEAFF
D: -; V: TRBV20-1; length: 21; size: many; J: TRBJ2-5; DNA: TGCAGTGCTAGAGATCTAATGGTGGTGGATGGGGAGACGGGCCCCCAAGAGACCCAGTACTTC; CDR3: CSARDLMVVDGETGPQETQYF
D: -; V: TRBV4-1; length: 14; size: -; J: TRBJ1-2; DNA: TGCGCCAGCAGCCTTAGGGAAAGTGACTATGGCTACACCTTC; CDR3: CASSLRESDYGYTF
D: -; V: TRBV20-1; length: 15; size: many; J: TRBJ2-7; DNA: TGCAGTGCTAGTTCGGTCTGGGGGGCTCGACACGAGCAGTACTTC; CDR3: CSASSVWGARHEQYF
D: -; V: TRBV20-1; length: 13; size: many; J: TRBJ1-1; DNA: TGCAGTGCTAGAGATAACGGGAACACTGAAGCTTTCTTT; CDR3: CSARDNGNTEAFF
D: TRBD2; V: TRBV4-1; length: 14; size: many; J: TRBJ2-3; DNA: TGCGCCAGCAGCCCAGACGGGGGGGCCTATACGCAGTATTTT; CDR3: CASSPDGGAYTQYF
D: -; V: TRBV6-5; length: 14; size: many; J: TRBJ2-4; DNA: TGTGCCAGCAGTTACTCTTACCGGCGAAACATTCAGTACTTC; CDR3: CASSYSYRRNIQYF
D: -; V: TRBV29-1; length: 15; size: many; J: TRBJ2-1; DNA: TGCAGCGTTGCAGGGCTCAAGACGAATTACAATGAGCAGTTCTTC; CDR3: CSVAGLKTNYNEQFF
D: TRBD2; V: TRBV28; length: 14; size: -; J: TRBJ2-7; DNA: TGTGCCAGCAACACCGGGACTAGCGTCTACGAGCAGTACTTC; CDR3: CASNTGTSVYEQYF
D: -; V: TRBV7-8; length: 15; size: many; J: TRBJ1-5; DNA: TGTGCCAGCAGCTCAGGGGCCAGGGGTGGCCAGCCCCAGCATTTT; CDR3: CASSSGARGGQPQHF
D: TRBD2; V: TRBV7-2; length: 12; size: many; J: TRBJ2-7; DNA: TGTGCCAGCAGCCAAGTCGGGGGGTCAAAGTACTTC; CDR3: CASSQVGGSKYF